The T cell receptor beta chain described here comes from a study of T cells expressing NK-cell markers. Study-wide results and caveats: NKG2C+ dominant clonotypes from a handful of donors made up about 1.0-7.5% of CD8+ T cells.

As concerns this clonotype: What it recognizes is unknown.

One entry per CDR3 protein, without DNA, is what TCRdb gives after re-calling the 5' RACE reads. This sample contains 500,000 to 700,000 distinct CDR3 sequences. The sample comprised blood T cells: a sorted CD56 or NKG2C T cell subset, CD4+ or CD8+ T cells, or bulk PBMC T cells (not recorded which). This receptor was identified in a man between 18 and 29 years old in good health.

The CDR3 loop is CASSSGMSSGTGELFF. V is TRBV12-3 or TRBV12-4 and J is TRBJ2-2; the TCRdb D gene call, TRBD2, has no DNA to confirm it. This CDR3 comprises 16 residues.